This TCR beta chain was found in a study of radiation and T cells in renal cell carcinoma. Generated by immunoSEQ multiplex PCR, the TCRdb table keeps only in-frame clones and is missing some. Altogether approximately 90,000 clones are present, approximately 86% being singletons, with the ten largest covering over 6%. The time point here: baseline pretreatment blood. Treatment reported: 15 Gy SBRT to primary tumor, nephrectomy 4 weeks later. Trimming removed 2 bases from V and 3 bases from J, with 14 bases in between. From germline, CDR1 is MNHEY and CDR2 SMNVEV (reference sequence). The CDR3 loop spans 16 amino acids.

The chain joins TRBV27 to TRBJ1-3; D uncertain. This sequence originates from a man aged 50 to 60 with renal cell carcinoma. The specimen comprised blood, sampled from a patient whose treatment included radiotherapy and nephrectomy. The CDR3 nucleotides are TGTGCCAGCAGTTTAGGGCAGCCGGGGTTTGGAAACACCATATATTTT. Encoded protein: CASSLGQPGFGNTIYF.